The rows below give T cell receptor beta chains drawn from one sample of a study of cytomegalovirus exposure and HLA in healthy donors. The data were produced by immunoSEQ multiplex PCR, yet TCRdb's version contains in-frame clones alone and is incomplete. The sample table sets out approximately 140,000 clones. The material sequenced was PBMCs. These receptors were collected from a middle-aged man in good health and CMV-seronegative. CDR3s include the opening cysteine and the closing phenylalanine or tryptophan. D genes are given only for firm matches.

NA | TRBV18 | 16 | CASSPASTATNEKLFF
TRBD1 | TRBV25-1 | 14 | CASIESTGGTEAFF
NA | TRBV11-3 | 14 | CASSLGPGPYEQYF
TRBD1 | TRBV28 | 14 | CASRPMGQGYGYTF
NA | TRBV5-1 | 15 | CASSLEGDSNTEAFF
TRBD1 | TRBV28 | 15 | CASSFRDSQNSPLHF
TRBD2 | TRBV6-5 | 16 | CASSYGGDTSTDTQYF
NA | TRBV19 | 15 | CASSIDLRTVPEAFF
NA | TRBV4-2 | 15 | CASSQDPGMQETQYF
NA | TRBV2 | 14 | CASSSGRGVEKLFF
NA | TRBV5-1 | 18 | CASSLEGMGPVGNTEAFF
TRBD1 | TRBV4-1 | 14 | CASSLDRGYYEQYF
TRBD2 | TRBV7-2 | 16 | CASSAIAGVYQETQYF
NA | TRBV4-1 | 17 | CASSQAAPPGPNKKLFF
NA | TRBV7-2 | 14 | CASSLFGNNQPQHF
TRBD1 | TRBV19 | 15 | CASSIGTGHNSPLHF
TRBD1 | TRBV5-4 | 13 | CASTGSGGYEQYF
NA | TRBV7-9 | 15 | CASSLAGGAGNTIYF
NA | TRBV4-3 | 17 | CASSQELVGTYNSPLHF
TRBD1 | TRBV7-2 | 14 | CASSFSGGTGGYTF
NA | TRBV5-4 | 16 | CASSLSPGAGANVLTF
NA | TRBV21-1 | 16 | CASSKGTSGRGETQYF
NA | TRBV14 | 15 | CASSQGDRRYDTQYF
TRBD2 | TRBV7-2 | 15 | CASSVPAGGFNEQFF
NA | TRBV7-2 | 13 | CASSRTVNTEAFF
NA | TRBV14 | 15 | CASSPPWAGLYEQYF
NA | TRBV7-2 | 12 | CASSLELGELFF
NA | TRBV7-8 | 13 | CASSFTEGYGYTF
TRBD1 | TRBV5-6 | 14 | CASSSGTGAYEQYF
TRBD1 | TRBV10-3 | 15 | CAISERGQGGEKLFF
TRBD1 | TRBV10-3 | 15 | CAISESMTGNYGYTF
NA | TRBV5-4 | 14 | CASSSELETGTQYF
NA | TRBV28 | 15 | CASSFNLGVFYEQYF
TRBD1 | TRBV5-1 | 16 | CASSLEDREVGSPLHF
TRBD2 | TRBV7-9 | 16 | CASSVTGTTGTDTQYF
NA | TRBV10-3 | 17 | CAISPASRAGSYNEQFF